A selection of T cell receptor beta chains follows, all from one sample in a study of Graves' ophthalmopathy and Graves' hyperthyroidism. TCRdb re-called the multiplex PCR reads through MiXCR, storing one row per CDR3 protein. This table has over 150,000 distinct CDR3 sequences, about 40% appearing once. The sequenced sample was peripheral blood. The receptors derive from a middle-aged woman with Graves' ophthalmopathy. CDR3s include the opening cysteine and the closing phenylalanine or tryptophan. Each record gives: CDR3 DNA, CDR3 protein, clone size, J gene, CDR3 length, D gene, V gene. A D gene is named only where the DNA matches it firmly. Clone size is shown for a subset of rows, as once, few, many or a class of expanded clone.

TGTGCCAGCAGCCCCCGCGGGACAGCGAACACCGGGGAGCTGTTTTTT | CASSPRGTANTGELFF | many | TRBJ2-2 | 16 | NA | TRBV7-3
TGTGCCAGCAGTTCGAGACAGGGGTGGGAGCAGTACTTC | CASSSRQGWEQYF | many | TRBJ2-7 | 13 | TRBD1 | TRBV12-3/TRBV12-4
TGTGCCAGCAGCCTAGGGACAGGGGGAAACACCATATATTTT | CASSLGTGGNTIYF | many | TRBJ1-3 | 14 | TRBD1 | TRBV9
TGTGCCAGCAGTTTTGCGCAGAGCTACTATGGCTACACCTTC | CASSFAQSYYGYTF | few | TRBJ1-2 | 14 | NA | TRBV27
TGTGCCACCAGCAGAGGCAACCCCCGGGACAGGTCCTACGAGCAGTACTTC | CATSRGNPRDRSYEQYF | NA | TRBJ2-7 | 17 | TRBD1 | TRBV15
TGTGCCAGCAGAGAGGACCCCAGCGAAGCTTTCTTT | CASREDPSEAFF | many | TRBJ1-1 | 12 | NA | TRBV12-3/TRBV12-4
TGTGCCAGCAGCCAAGCAGGGTACCGGGGTCGGGGCATTCAGTACTTC | CASSQAGYRGRGIQYF | many | TRBJ2-4 | 16 | NA | TRBV3-1
TGTGCCAGCAGCGGGGGCGGAGGGGGCGTCTATGGCTACACCTTC | CASSGGGGGVYGYTF | many | TRBJ1-2 | 15 | TRBD1 | TRBV7-2
TGTGCCAGCAGCAGCCGCTCGGCCAGGCTATCTTTCTACGAGCAGTACTTC | CASSSRSARLSFYEQYF | many | TRBJ2-7 | 17 | NA | TRBV11-2
TGTGCCAGCAGCTTATTGGGGGGAGGGACCGGGAGCTCCTACGAGCAGTACTTC | CASSLLGGGTGSSYEQYF | many | TRBJ2-7 | 18 | TRBD2 | TRBV7-3
TGTGCCAGCAGCAACCCCGGGACAGGGGTTTTTTCACCCCTCCACTTT | CASSNPGTGVFSPLHF | NA | TRBJ1-6 | 16 | TRBD1 | TRBV7-2
TGTGCTAGTGGTCTGGGACAGAACACCGGGGAGCTGTTTTTT | CASGLGQNTGELFF | NA | TRBJ2-2 | 14 | NA | TRBV12-5
TGTGCCAGCAGTTTAGGAGGAGAGCAGCCCCAGCATTTT | CASSLGGEQPQHF | many | TRBJ1-5 | 13 | NA | TRBV12-3/TRBV12-4
TGTGCCAGCAGCTTAACGGGAGGGGCGGGCGTGGAGACCCAGTACTTC | CASSLTGGAGVETQYF | many | TRBJ2-5 | 16 | TRBD2 | TRBV7-3
TGTGCCAGCAGTTATCTAGCGGGAGGGATCACAGATACGCAGTATTTT | CASSYLAGGITDTQYF | NA | TRBJ2-3 | 16 | TRBD2 | TRBV11-2
TGCAGCGTTGGTGGGACTAGCGGGAGTAGGTTGGAGACCCAGTACTTC | CSVGGTSGSRLETQYF | NA | TRBJ2-5 | 16 | TRBD2 | TRBV29-1
TGTGCCAGCAGCCGAGGACAGGGAGGCGGCGGGGAGCTGTTTTTT | CASSRGQGGGGELFF | NA | TRBJ2-2 | 15 | TRBD1 | TRBV6-1
TGTGCCAGCAGTTTGATGATCTCCTACGAGCAGTACTTC | CASSLMISYEQYF | NA | TRBJ2-7 | 13 | NA | TRBV28
TGTGCCAGCAGCTTTACAGGGGTGAACACTGAAGCTTTCTTT | CASSFTGVNTEAFF | NA | TRBJ1-1 | 14 | TRBD1 | TRBV28
TGTGCCAGCAGCTTAGGAGGGACCGGGGAGCTGTTTTTT | CASSLGGTGELFF | many | TRBJ2-2 | 13 | NA | TRBV7-6
TGTGCCATCAGGGACAGGGAGAGCGGGGAGCTGTTTTTT | CAIRDRESGELFF | many | TRBJ2-2 | 13 | TRBD1 | TRBV10-3
TGCAGTGCTAGAGACAACAGGGACAGGGGTCTTTTAGGAGAGTACTTC | CSARDNRDRGLLGEYF | many | TRBJ2-7 | 16 | TRBD1 | TRBV20-1
TGTGCCAGCTCTTTCAGCGGGGGAGACCAAGAGACCCAGTACTTC | CASSFSGGDQETQYF | many | TRBJ2-5 | 15 | TRBD2 | TRBV2
TGTGCCAGCAGCCAACTAGCGGGAGGAGTTGAGCAGTACTTC | CASSQLAGGVEQYF | NA | TRBJ2-7 | 14 | TRBD2 | TRBV12-3/TRBV12-4
TGTGCCAGCAGTTCTGGGGCAGGGGCTAAAGGGAAGTATGGCTACACCTTC | CASSSGAGAKGKYGYTF | many | TRBJ1-2 | 17 | NA | TRBV28
TGTGCTAGTGGTTTGGTGGCAGGGGGCGGCTATGGCTACACCTTC | CASGLVAGGGYGYTF | NA | TRBJ1-2 | 15 | TRBD1 | TRBV12-5
TGTGCCAGCAGTTTAGAGGGGGTTGGCTCACCCCTCCACTTT | CASSLEGVGSPLHF | NA | TRBJ1-6 | 14 | NA | TRBV12-3/TRBV12-4
TGCGCCAGCAGCCAAGATCTTGACAGGGGAGAGACCCAGTACTTC | CASSQDLDRGETQYF | NA | TRBJ2-5 | 15 | TRBD1 | TRBV4-3
TGTGCCAGCAGTGAAGCGCTCCCCAGGACTAGCGGGAGGGAGACCCAGTACTTC | CASSEALPRTSGRETQYF | many | TRBJ2-5 | 18 | TRBD2 | TRBV6-1
TGTGCCAGCAGTGTACAGGGGGTACAAGAGACCCAGTACTTC | CASSVQGVQETQYF | many | TRBJ2-5 | 14 | TRBD1 | TRBV6-1
TGTGCCAGCAGCCCCGCCGATGGGGGCAAAAACATTCAGTACTTC | CASSPADGGKNIQYF | many | TRBJ2-4 | 15 | NA | TRBV6-5
TGTGCCAGCAGCTCCCATCAGTGGGGACAGGGGGATGGCTACACCTTC | CASSSHQWGQGDGYTF | NA | TRBJ1-2 | 16 | TRBD1 | TRBV11-2
TGTGCCAGCAGTGACACGTGGGATCGCTCCTACGAGCAGTACTTC | CASSDTWDRSYEQYF | NA | TRBJ2-7 | 15 | NA | TRBV6-1
TGCGCCAGCAGCTTGGATGCGGGGACTTTTTACGAGCAGTACTTC | CASSLDAGTFYEQYF | many | TRBJ2-7 | 15 | NA | TRBV5-1
TGTGCCAGCCGGATACAGGGAGGTCAAGAGACCCAGTACTTC | CASRIQGGQETQYF | many | TRBJ2-5 | 14 | NA | TRBV6-5
TGCAGTGCTCCCCTAGCGGGGAAAGAGACCCAGTACTTC | CSAPLAGKETQYF | many | TRBJ2-5 | 13 | TRBD2 | TRBV20-1
TGTGCCAGCAGTTTTACCGGGACAGGGGGCACCGGGGAGCTGTTTTTT | CASSFTGTGGTGELFF | NA | TRBJ2-2 | 16 | TRBD1 | TRBV6-2/TRBV6-3
TGTGCCAGCAGTTCGCCAGGGTGGGTGTATGGCTACACCTTC | CASSSPGWVYGYTF | NA | TRBJ1-2 | 14 | NA | TRBV28
TGTGCCATCAGTGAGTCGAGTCATGGGGTCGAGCAGTACTTC | CAISESSHGVEQYF | NA | TRBJ2-7 | 14 | NA | TRBV10-3
TGTGCCAGCAGTTTCGATCCCGAGGGGGCCGCTGGCTACACCTTC | CASSFDPEGAAGYTF | NA | TRBJ1-2 | 15 | TRBD1 | TRBV28